A single sample gave rise to the 12 T cell receptor beta chains below, sequenced in a study of monozygotic twins with inflammatory bowel disease. TCRdb reprocessed the 5' RACE reads, with one entry per CDR3 protein and no DNA. The repertoire table contains about 380,000 distinct CDR3 sequences. The sequencing input was blood. The receptors were gathered from a human donor with ulcerative colitis or Crohn's disease, or a healthy co-twin of an affected twin (not recorded which).

The chain uses TRBV27 and TRBJ2-2; TCRdb picks TRBD1, but there is no DNA to check that call. Germline V gene data show CDR1 as MNHEY and CDR2 as SMNVEV (reference sequence). The CDR3 runs to 12 residues. The CDR3 region is CASSGGTGELFF.

The chain carries TRBV5-1 and TRBJ2-1; TCRdb returns TRBD2, unconfirmable since there is no DNA. CDR3 size: 17 residues. CDR1 SGHRS and CDR2 YFSETQ come from the germline V gene. The CDR3 loop is CASSLPSTSGAHSEQFF.

The V gene is TRBV9, the J gene TRBJ1-2; TCRdb indicates TRBD1, and absent DNA this call remains unverified. CDR1 is SGDLS, CDR2 YYNGEE, per germline. The CDR3 spans 14 residues. CDR3 residues: CASSVGQGIYGYTF. Filled out from reference TRBV9 and TRBJ1-2, the complete variable domain reads DSGVTQTPKHLITATGQRVTLRCSPRSGDLSVYWYQQSLDQGLQFLIQYYNGEERAKGNILERFSAQQFPDLHSELNLSSLELGDSALYFCASSVGQGIYGYTFGSGTRLTVV.

This rearrangement joins TRBV28 to TRBJ2-7. The CDR3 is 11 residues long. The germline V gene encodes CDR1 MDHEN and CDR2 SYDVKM. The CDR3 sequence is CASSQGYEQYF.

The chain has TRBV7-8 and TRBJ2-5; TCRdb names TRBD1, which stays unverified in the absence of DNA. The CDR3 has 13 amino acids. CDR1 is SGHVS and CDR2 is FQNEAQ in the germline V gene. The CDR3 spells CASSLDREETQYF.

The chain carries TRBV25-1 and TRBJ1-2. The germline CDR1 and CDR2 sequences are MGHDK and SYGVNS. The CDR3 has 13 amino acids. The CDR3 is CASSATETRGYTF.

V is TRBV19 and J is TRBJ1-6. The CDR3 covers 12 residues. Germline loops: CDR1 LNHDA, CDR2 SQIVND (reference sequence). The CDR3 loop is CASSIRSSPLHF.

The chain carries TRBV7-2 and TRBJ2-7. This CDR3 has 15 residues. In germline, CDR1 is SGHTA, CDR2 FQGNSA. The CDR3 sequence: CASSLDPGSRYEQYF.

This sequence joins TRBV7-9 and TRBJ2-3; TCRdb calls TRBD1, which cannot be checked without DNA. The CDR3 totals 16 residues. Germline V gene data show CDR1 as SEHNR and CDR2 as FQNEAQ (reference sequence). CDR3 sequence: CASSPTDLESTDTQYF.

The chain links TRBV5-6 to TRBJ1-2; TCRdb designates TRBD1, a call that cannot be tested without DNA. The CDR3 is made up of 16 amino acids. Germline V gene lookup returns CDR1 SGHDT and CDR2 YYEEEE. CDR3 loop: CASSFLGRQGPYGYTF. The variable domain in full, with the rest retrieved from reference TRBV5-6 and TRBJ1-2, is DAGVTQSPTHLIKTRGQQVTLRCSPKSGHDTVSWYQQALGQGPQFIFQYYEEEERQRGNFPDRFSGHQFPNYSSELNVNALLLGDSALYLCASSFLGRQGPYGYTFGSGTRLTVV.

The J gene is TRBJ2-6, the V gene TRBV5-6. CDR1 is SGHDT, CDR2 YYEEEE, per germline. The CDR3 is 16 amino acids. CDR3 in amino acids: CASSVDLWAGANVLTF.

The chain carries TRBV9 and TRBJ1-2; TCRdb indicates TRBD1, and absent DNA this call remains unverified. The germline V gene encodes CDR1 SGDLS and CDR2 YYNGEE. The CDR3 has 15 residues. The CDR3 protein is CASSVADTGGYGYTF.